Shown below are 2 T cell receptor beta chains from a single sample sequenced in a study of blood T cells in healthy people across ages. A sample-barcoded 5' primer and a J-beta primer mix were used in a second PCR of roughly 6 to 11 cycles. Using its own MiXCR run on the 5' RACE reads, TCRdb lists one record per CDR3 protein. Altogether over 1,500,000 distinct CDR3 sequences are present, around half being singletons, with the ten largest covering around 2.1%. Material for sequencing was blood. Every receptor here comes from a woman between 40 and 50 years old in good health.

CDR3 nucleotides: TGTGCCAGCAGCTTAGCGGCAGGGGTTGCCATTCAGTACTTC. This encodes CASSLAAGVAIQYF. The gene calls are TRBV7-9 and TRBJ2-4; maybe TRBD1 (6 bases). The CDR3 covers 14 residues. Trimming removed 0 bases at V and 9 bases at J, with 12 bases between. CDR1 is SEHNR and CDR2 is FQNEAQ in the germline V gene (reference sequence).

This clonotype has more than one count but fewer than ten. The V and J genes are TRBV10-3 and TRBJ1-2; D uncertain. Trimming stripped 0 bases from V and 7 bases from J, with 6 bases between. CDR3 size: 12 residues. The germline V gene encodes CDR1 ENHRY and CDR2 SYGVKD. The CDR3 DNA follows: TGTGCCATCAGTGAGTCAGGGATTGGCTACACCTTC. As protein: CAISESGIGYTF.